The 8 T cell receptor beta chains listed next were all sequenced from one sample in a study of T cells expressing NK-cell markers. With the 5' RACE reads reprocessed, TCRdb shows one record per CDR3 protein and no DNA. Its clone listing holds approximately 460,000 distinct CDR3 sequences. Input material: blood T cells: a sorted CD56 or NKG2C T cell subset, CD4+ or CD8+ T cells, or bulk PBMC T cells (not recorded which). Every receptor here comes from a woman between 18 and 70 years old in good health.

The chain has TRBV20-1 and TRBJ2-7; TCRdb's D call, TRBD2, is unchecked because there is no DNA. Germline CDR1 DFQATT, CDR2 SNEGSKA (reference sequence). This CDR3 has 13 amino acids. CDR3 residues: CSADWTSGSEQYF.

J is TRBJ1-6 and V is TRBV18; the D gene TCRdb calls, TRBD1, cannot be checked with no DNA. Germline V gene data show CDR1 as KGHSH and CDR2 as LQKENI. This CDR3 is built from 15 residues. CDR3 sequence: CASSPQGQDNSPLHF.

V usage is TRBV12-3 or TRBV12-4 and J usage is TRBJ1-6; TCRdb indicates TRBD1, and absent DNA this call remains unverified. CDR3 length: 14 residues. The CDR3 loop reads CASSPVQGSSPLHF.

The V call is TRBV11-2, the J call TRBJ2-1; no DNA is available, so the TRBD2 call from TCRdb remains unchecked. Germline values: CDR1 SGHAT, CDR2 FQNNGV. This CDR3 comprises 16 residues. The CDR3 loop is CASSHLLAGVYNEQFF.

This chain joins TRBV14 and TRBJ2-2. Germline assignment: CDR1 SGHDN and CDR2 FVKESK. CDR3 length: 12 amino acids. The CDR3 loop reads CASSQFSLELFF. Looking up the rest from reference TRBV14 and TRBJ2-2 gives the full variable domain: EAGVTQFPSHSVIEKGQTVTLRCDPISGHDNLYWYRRVMGKEIKFLLHFVKESKQDESGMPNNRFLAERTGGTYSTLKVQPAELEDSGVYFCASSQFSLELFFGEGSRLTVL.

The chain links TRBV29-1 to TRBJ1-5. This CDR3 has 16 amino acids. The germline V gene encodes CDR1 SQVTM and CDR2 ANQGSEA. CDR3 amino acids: CSVEDQSLVGNQPQHF.

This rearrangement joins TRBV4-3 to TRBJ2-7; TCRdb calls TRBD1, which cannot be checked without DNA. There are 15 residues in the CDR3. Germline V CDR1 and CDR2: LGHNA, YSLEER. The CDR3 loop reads CASSQDRGASYEQYF.

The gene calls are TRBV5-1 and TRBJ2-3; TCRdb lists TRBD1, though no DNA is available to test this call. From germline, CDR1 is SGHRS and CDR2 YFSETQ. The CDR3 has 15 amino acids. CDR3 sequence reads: CASSYRDGFTDTQYF. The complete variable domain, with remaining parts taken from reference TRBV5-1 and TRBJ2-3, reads KAGVTQTPRYLIKTRGQQVTLSCSPISGHRSVSWYQQTPGQGLQFLFEYFSETQRNKGNFPGRFSGRQFSNSRSEMNVSTLELGDSALYLCASSYRDGFTDTQYFGPGTRLTVL.